Sequencing of this TCR beta chain was carried out in a study of blood T cell repertoires in COVID-19. Overall study context: Samples of COVID-19 (acute and convalescent) were obtained from the United States, Italy and Spain. The cDNA or gDNA used as material had been derived from T cells, B-cell-depleted T cells, or PBMCs.

Authors' analysis steps: Amplifying reference gene primers gave estimates of nucleated cell counts. Profiling relied on immunoSEQ multiplex PCR, and the TCRdb table lists in-frame clones only, not all of them. Clonal size and the V and J genes are those of that table, whereas D and trimming came from the DNA. The sample yields 110,000 to 150,000 clones, around 76% seen once. The germline V gene has CDR1 SNHLY and CDR2 FYNNEI. V lost 8 bases to trimming and J lost 2 bases, with 19 bases between them. The CDR3 has 16 amino acids. Sequencing used peripheral blood. This rearrangement joins TRBV2 to TRBJ1-3, with D maybe TRBD1 (6 bases). The receptor's source is a man aged 55 to 70 with acute or convalescent COVID-19. The CDR3 spells CASGNPRTDPGNTIYF. Here the CDR3 DNA reads TGTGCCAGCGGGAACCCAAGGACAGACCCTGGAAACACCATATATTTT.